This TCR beta chain was profiled in a study of tumor-infiltrating lymphocytes in glioblastoma multiforme. This clonotype was found a few times. The CDR3 is 13 amino acids. V was shortened by 4 bases and J by 7 bases, with 11 bases between the two germline ends. Per the germline V gene, CDR1 is SGHAT and CDR2 is FQNNGV. TCR beta libraries were built from RNA through three nested multiplex PCR rounds using modified ARM-PCR. One entry per CDR3 protein results from TCRdb running MiXCR on the multiplex PCR reads. The sample shows approximately 20,000 distinct CDR3 sequences, about 70% of them seen only once.

The specimen sequenced was peripheral blood. The chain recombines TRBV11-2 with TRBJ2-1; D may be TRBD2 (6 bases). This TCR came from a male donor with glioblastoma. CDR3 DNA sequence: TGTGCCAGCAGCTCGGATGGGGGGAATGAGCAGTTCTTC. This encodes CASSSDGGNEQFF.